This T cell receptor beta chain derives from a study of shared clonotypes between healthy human individuals (TCRdb year 2020). Turning to the overall study: A couple of women and a few men aged 18 to 49 years were included in the cohort. For each donor, three plates each were used for CD4 naive and CD4 memory, two plates were used for CD8 naive, and one plate was used for CD8 memory. Each donor's leukapheresis produced roughly between roughly 0.85 and 9.5 billion PBMCs. To estimate repertoire size and how much clonotypes are shared between individuals, the study performed deep sequencing of blood TCR repertoires from roughly five healthy adults. To increase sequencing depth and limit assay-specific biases, TCR repertoire library preparation and sequencing were carried out by different laboratories using diverse techniques. On the study overall, not on this receptor specifically: Across a handful of donors, approximately 5% of naive CD4, 3% to 4% of naive CD8, 2% to 2.5% of memory CD4, and 0.3% to 0.45% of memory CD8 clonotypes were shared. Larger estimated clonotype richness was generally found for naive subsets than for memory subsets. Based on pairwise subsampling, the degree of clonotype sharing among donors was expected to be affected by sequencing depth. Incomplete sequencing was indicated by rarefaction of sorted-subset datasets, despite the large sequencing depth. Higher generation probabilities were observed for clonotypes shared by all four sorted-subset donors than for non-shared clonotypes. Because the study included a small number of donors, the genetic and exposure-history diversity represented was limited. Sampling was restricted to blood, and TCR repertoires in tissue are likely to differ from TCR repertoires in blood.

The donors were healthy, HIV-negative adults with no recently reported acute infections or vaccinations. Every donor was a Caucasian adult living in Nashville, Tennessee, USA. CD4+ T cells were enriched through magnetic negative selection, after which naive cells were positively selected on CD45RA and the remaining negative fraction served as the memory subset. After blood collection by leukapheresis, PBMCs were isolated using Ficoll-Histopaque density gradient centrifugation and then cryopreserved in the vapor phase of liquid nitrogen. Purity and quantity of every magnetically sorted T cell population were checked by analytical flow cytometry. Genomic DNA was isolated from each sorted fraction and quantified by UV absorbance on a Nanodrop 2000c. CDR1 and CDR2 are drawn from the germline V gene: SGHAT, FQNNGV. The CDR3 measures 16 amino acids from cysteine to phenylalanine. Only the CDR3 DNA is retained, 48 bases long and in frame from the first base. V loses 2 bases at its end and J loses 1 base; junction bases beyond the gene matches: 6.

About this clone: Its antigen is not yet known. The input lacks base qualities; no much larger clone sits a single base away.

Using the deep immunoSEQ assay, multiplex PCR amplified TCR CDR3 regions from genomic DNA. For each cell subset, the extracted genomic DNA was distributed evenly across all wells of several immunoSEQ 96-well plates, and each plate served as one replicate. For sorted subsets, each replicate PCR was loaded with 200 to 250 ng genomic DNA, equivalent to 30,000 to 35,000 T cell genomes. Purified libraries were measured with a Qubit 3.0 fluorometer, size-checked on a Bioanalyzer 2100, and measured again with the KAPA Library Quantification kit. Every immunoSEQ 96-well plate was sequenced on a dedicated single-read 150-cycle Illumina NextSeq 550 flow cell. As for how the authors treated the data: The immunoSEQ output contained only junctional sequences without quality scores, so filtering could not match that applied to full-length reads. Sequences were annotated with PyIR, a Python wrapper for IgBLAST v1.9, and V/J genes and CDR3 were assigned using IMGT germline references. Any read was removed if the V/J assignment was weak (E-value above 1e-6), the CDR3 was missing, or the read contained stop codons, out-of-frame junctions, or ambiguous translated residues. V3J clonotypes were defined as sequences sharing an identical inferred V gene, J gene, and CDR3 amino acid sequence. The percentage overlap between two repertoires was calculated by dividing the number of shared unique clonotypes by the size of the smaller repertoire. Three approaches were used to assess repertoire richness: RTK rarefaction, the Chao1 estimator, and Recon v2.1 estimates of unobserved clonotypes. Generation probabilities for all TCRbeta clonotypes obtained by the gDNA method from a handful of donors were computed using OLGA. This immuneACCESS table, as held by TCRdb, lists in-frame sequences with V and J called but not all clones. Of the missing ones, under half trace to an unresolved V gene in checked studies; the others have no known cause. V, J and clone size were drawn from that table, and D and trimming were deduced from the DNA. For this sample there are some 2 million clones; roughly 94% appear just once. The ten largest clones take up approximately 0.13% of the sample.

The rearranged chain carries TRBV11-2 and TRBJ2-7; TRBD2 matches 9 bases in the middle. Sequences were obtained from naive CD4+ T cells sorted from blood. Taken with the paper, the label for cell subset or site translates to: CD45RA+ positively selected. The source of this sequence is a man younger than 35 in good health. The CDR3 region: CASSLKLAGTSYEQYF. The sequence in DNA is TGTGCCAGCAGCTTAAAGCTAGCGGGGACTTCCTACGAGCAGTACTTC.